This T cell receptor beta chain was retrieved from a study of cytomegalovirus exposure and HLA in healthy donors. Study summary: Most genotyped donors, around 86% of fewer than 400, had Caucasian-associated genetic ancestry.

General study results and limits: In an earlier analysis, about 87% or about 30%: the productive usage of most TCR beta V segments. Altogether, about 160 TCR beta chains were recorded as cytomegalovirus-associated.

Primers for the PCR totalled 60 Vbeta and 13 Jbeta. Data came from immunoSEQ multiplex PCR; TCRdb stores just in-frame clones and leaves some out. The profile shows around 220,000 clones, 65% to 80% of them singletons. This clone was counted between two and nine times. Its antigen is not known. The sequence was collected from a girl aged 2-10 years in good health and CMV-seronegative. Sequencing was carried out using PBMCs.

CDR3 nucleotide sequence: TGTGCCAGGACCACGGGGGGCGGGAGGGATACGCAGTATTTT. Its protein product is CARTTGGGRDTQYF. The chain has TRBV5-3 and TRBJ2-3, with TRBD2 identical over 8 bases. TRBV5-3 is designated an ORF whose function remains uncertain. Germline trimming cut 8 bases from V and 6 bases from J; bases unmatched to any gene: 11. The CDR3 totals 14 residues.